These 25 T cell receptor beta chains were all obtained from the same sample, sequenced in a study of tumor-infiltrating lymphocytes in primary liver carcinoma. A primer matching the constant region was used to make TCR beta cDNA from approximately 0.45 ug of total RNA. Libraries of TCR beta came from three nested multiplex PCR rounds with slightly modified ARM-PCR. A C-beta reverse primer and TRBV1-TRBV30 forward primers served in each of the first two PCR rounds, at 9 to 11 cycles apiece. TCRdb independently ran MiXCR on the multiplex PCR reads; one entry per CDR3 protein. The sample has approximately 330,000 distinct CDR3 sequences; about 65% are singletons. In addition to blood RNA drawn from unsorted whole blood, germline DNA was extracted. Sequenced material: peripheral blood. The receptors were gathered from a man aged 35 to 55 with primary liver carcinoma and hepatitis B virus infection.

Notes on this clonotype: A much larger clonotype is one base distant, so this may be a read error. This chain links TRBV6-5 with TRBJ2-1; TRBD2 might be the D (6 bases). Germline V gene lookup returns CDR1 MNHEY and CDR2 SVGAGI. Trimming removed 6 bases at V and 9 bases at J, with 18 bases between. The CDR3 runs to 14 residues. The DNA for the CDR3 is TGTGCCAGCAGCCGCGGGACTGGCAGAAGTGAGCAGTTCTTC. It translates to CASSRGTGRSEQFF.

This clonotype has just a few counts. The chain employs TRBV5-4 and TRBJ2-3; no clear D. The V end lost 7 bases, the J end lost 1 base, and 13 bases lay between the germline ends. This CDR3 has 14 residues. Germline CDR1 is SGHNT and CDR2 is YYREEE (reference sequence). Here the CDR3 DNA reads TGTGCCAGCTCAGGTGTTGGTGGCACAGATACGCAGTATTTT. This encodes CASSGVGGTDTQYF.

Comments on this clonotype: Since the CDR3 does not end with the conserved phenylalanine or tryptophan, this likely comes from a read error. The chain has TRBV30 and TRBJ2-5; 9 positions agree with TRBD2. With 1 base clipped from V and 6 bases from J, the junction kept 3 bases outside the gene matches. The CDR3 consists of 13 residues. Germline V lookup: CDR1 GTSNPN, CDR2 SVGIG (reference sequence). The CDR3 bases are TGTGCCTGGAGTGCGGGACTAGCTAAGACCCAGTACTTA. This sequence encodes CAWSAGLAKTQYL.

The chain links TRBV11-2 to TRBJ1-1, with D possibly being TRBD1 (6 bases). The germline CDR1 and CDR2 sequences are SGHAT and FQNNGV. Trimming removed 9 bases from V and 0 bases from J, with 11 bases in between. CDR3 length: 13 residues. The CDR3 coding sequence is TGTGCCAGTAGAGGGGGTTTGAACACTGAAGCTTTCTTT. Translation gives CASRGGLNTEAFF.

For this clonotype: A read error may produce the germline difference seen at one junction end. The chain combines TRBV6-5 with TRBJ2-2; D possibly corresponds to TRBD2 (5 bases). This CDR3 is built from 14 residues. The germline CDR1 and CDR2 sequences are MNHEY and SVGAGI. The CDR3: CPSSYSPSSGELFF. The CDR3 coding sequence is TGTCCCAGTAGTTACTCCCCTAGCTCCGGGGAGCTGTTTTTT.

The rearrangement joins TRBV11-2 to TRBJ2-3; TRBD1 might be the D (5 bases). The CDR3 runs 16 residues. Germline V gene lookup returns CDR1 SGHAT and CDR2 FQNNGV. CDR3: CSGSLDGQAFVDTQYF. The DNA of the CDR3 is TGTTCCGGCAGCTTAGATGGACAAGCCTTCGTAGATACGCAGTATTTT.

In regard to this clonotype: One end of the junction does not line up with germline, which may come from a read error. The chain couples TRBV10-3 to TRBJ2-2, with 9 bases aligning to TRBD2. The germline gives CDR1 ENHRY, CDR2 SYGVKD. The CDR3 runs 15 residues. CDR3: CAIGILAGNTGELFF. The DNA for the CDR3 is TGTGCCATCGGTATCCTAGCGGGGAACACCGGGGAGCTATTTTTT.

This sequence joins TRBV30 and TRBJ2-1, with D tentatively TRBD1 (6 bases). The length of the CDR3 is 13 residues. Germline-derived CDR1 and CDR2 are GTSNPN and SVGIG (reference sequence). V was cut by 5 bases and J by 5 bases, with 13 bases left in between. CDR3 loop: CAWARGTNNEQFF. For the CDR3, the DNA is TGTGCCTGGGCGAGGGGGACGAACAATGAGCAGTTCTTC.

Comment on this clonotype: A read error may be the cause here, since a much bigger clone is one base away. V gene TRBV4-1 combines with J gene TRBJ2-1; 9 nucleotides match TRBD2. CDR1 MGHRA and CDR2 YSYEKL come from the germline V gene. CDR3 length: 17 amino acids. In nucleotides, the CDR3 is TGCTCCAGCAGCCAGTCCCTTGTAGCGGGAGCAAACAATGAGCAGTTCTTC. Encoded protein: CSSSQSLVAGANNEQFF.

The genes are TRBV5-4 and TRBJ1-2; D is uncertain. V shed 0 bases and J shed 3 bases, with 6 bases lying between them. This CDR3 has 13 amino acids. CDR1 SGHNT and CDR2 YYREEE come from the germline V gene (reference sequence). For the CDR3, the DNA is TGTGCCAGCAGCTTGGAAGCACACTATGGCTACACCTTC. Protein product: CASSLEAHYGYTF.

This clonotype was recorded many times. CDR3 sequence (DNA): TGTGCCAGCAGCCGAGGACTAGCGGGGGCCTACGAGCAGTACTTC. Protein sequence: CASSRGLAGAYEQYF. The chain combines TRBV12-3 or TRBV12-4 with TRBJ2-7; 13 nucleotides line up with TRBD2. CDR3 length: 15 residues. The J segment lost 2 bases and the V segment lost 6 bases, leaving 4 bases of the junction unmatched.

A word on this clonotype: A read error may explain this, as a much larger clone is one base away. V usage is TRBV13 and J usage is TRBJ2-5; 8 nucleotides agree with TRBD2. CDR1 is PRHDT and CDR2 is FYEKMQ in the germline V gene (reference sequence). This CDR3 has 17 residues. The CDR3 here is CGSSLWTGGPAGETQYF. As DNA, the CDR3 is TGTGGCAGCAGCTTATGGACGGGAGGGCCCGCCGGGGAGACCCAGTACTTC.

About this clonotype itself: Given a much more abundant clone one base away, this may be a read error. The rearrangement links TRBV6-1 to TRBJ2-1, with TRBD1 matching 8 bases. Germline CDR1 is MNHNS and CDR2 is SASEGT. The CDR3 runs 12 residues. Here the CDR3 reads CTSSEAWTGLFF. The CDR3 DNA reads as TGTACCAGCAGTGAAGCTTGGACAGGGCTTTTCTTC.

About this clonotype: This sequence may be a read error, since a much larger clone differs from it by one base. The genes are TRBV12-3 or TRBV12-4 and TRBJ2-3; D is unclear. This CDR3 contains 14 residues. CDR3 coding DNA: TGTGCCGGCAGTGAATCGGGTGTGGCAGATACGCAGTATTTT. Translation: CAGSESGVADTQYF.

With respect to this clonotype: This sequence may be a read error, since a much larger clone differs from it by one base. This chain joins TRBV10-3 and TRBJ1-2; perhaps TRBD1 as D (5 bases). Looked up from germline, CDR1 is ENHRY and CDR2 is SYGVKD. The CDR3 has 17 amino acids. The ends were cut back, 4 bases at V and 0 bases at J, with 18 bases in the middle. Here the CDR3 DNA reads TGTGCCATCAGTGCAGAACGCGGTCTGGACACTAACTATGGCTACACCTTC. The encoded protein is CAISAERGLDTNYGYTF.

About this clonotype: A read error is likely, as this CDR3 ends without the conserved phenylalanine or tryptophan. This chain uses TRBV11-2 with TRBJ2-2; TRBD1 agrees at 9 bases. The CDR3 extends over 14 amino acids. The germline CDR1 and CDR2 sequences are SGHAT and FQNNGV. The CDR3: CASSRDRAAGELFS. CDR3 sequence (DNA): TGTGCCAGCAGCAGGGACAGGGCGGCCGGGGAACTGTTTTCT.

This clonotype was recorded at least ten times. The chain uses TRBV12-3 or TRBV12-4 and TRBJ2-7; perhaps TRBD1 as D (5 bases). The CDR3 loop spans 12 amino acids. V dropped 6 bases and J dropped 4 bases, with 10 bases sitting between them. The CDR3 DNA is TGTGCCAGCAGAACCACAGGATACGAGCAGTACTTC. This codes for CASRTTGYEQYF.

About this clonotype itself: The germline gene is not matched at one end of the junction; a read error may be the cause. The chain links TRBV10-1 to TRBJ2-6, with D perhaps TRBD1 (6 bases). The germline V gene encodes CDR1 WNHNN and CDR2 SYGVQD (reference sequence). The CDR3 extends over 18 amino acids. In DNA, the CDR3 is TGCGCCACTACTACGACCTTATTACAGGGTAACGGGGTCAACGTCCTGACTTTC. It translates to CATTTTLLQGNGVNVLTF.

As regards this clonotype: One junction end does not reproduce the germline sequence, and a read error may be involved. The chain carries TRBV23-1 and TRBJ2-2; D is perhaps TRBD1 (6 bases). TRBV23-1 is noted as an ORF with a role that remains uncertain. CDR3 length: 15 amino acids. The CDR3 region has the DNA TGCTCCAGCAGTGGGCAGGGGATATTCACCGGGGAGCTGTTTTTT. Translation: CSSSGQGIFTGELFF.

The genes are TRBV30 and TRBJ1-1; D possibly corresponds to TRBD1 (5 bases). Per the germline V gene, CDR1 is GTSNPN and CDR2 is SVGIG (reference sequence). This CDR3 region has 12 residues. V lost 4 bases and J 2 bases, leaving 8 bases between the germline ends. CDR3 bases: TGTGCCTGGACTAGGGGAAACACTGAAGCTTTCTTT. Amino acids: CAWTRGNTEAFF.

As to this clonotype: A junction end diverges from the germline sequence, so it may reflect a read error. The V call is TRBV6-6, the J call TRBJ1-5, with 10 bases that match TRBD1. The CDR3 totals 16 residues. The V gene's germline CDR1 is MNHNY and CDR2 SVGAGI (reference sequence). CDR3 residues: CASSPGTGVRNQPQHF. The CDR3 DNA is TGTGCTAGCAGTCCCGGGACAGGGGTTAGGAATCAGCCCCAGCATTTT.

Worth noting for this clonotype: A read error may explain this, as a much larger clone is one base away. The CDR3 region has the DNA TGTGCCAGCAGGACAGGGGGCTTGGGTCAGCCCCAGCATTTT. This encodes CASRTGGLGQPQHF. This chain uses TRBV6-5 with TRBJ1-5; 10 bases fit TRBD1. Germline V gives CDR1 MNHEY, CDR2 SVGAGI. V lost 6 bases, J lost 6 bases, and 5 bases stayed unmatched. CDR3 length equals 14 residues.

A few counts support this clonotype. One base away lies a much larger clone, so this may be a sequencing read error. The rearrangement joins TRBV4-2 to TRBJ1-1; no firm D call. Germline CDR1 and CDR2: LGHNA and YNFKEQ. This CDR3 has 14 residues. The CDR3 nucleotides are TGTGCCAACAGCCAAGACGGGAGGGCGACTGAAGCTTTCTTT. This codes for CANSQDGRATEAFF.

This chain joins TRBV11-2 and TRBJ2-7; 9 bases are shared with TRBD1. CDR1 is SGHAT and CDR2 is FQNNGV in the germline V gene. The CDR3 has 16 residues. V shed 0 bases, J shed 13 bases, and the junction held 16 bases outside the gene matches. The CDR3 loop is CASSLEFGDRVYGQYF. The CDR3 DNA reads TGTGCCAGCAGCTTAGAATTCGGGGACAGGGTCTACGGGCAATACTTC.

This clonotype has more than one count but fewer than ten. The junction departs from the called germline gene at one end, perhaps through a read error. This chain joins TRBV11-2 and TRBJ2-2; TRBD1 or TRBD2 may be the D gene (5 bases each). CDR1 is SGHAT, CDR2 FQNNGV, per germline. The CDR3 runs to 17 residues. As DNA, the CDR3 is TGTGCCAGCAGCTTAGAGGTTACAGGCCCGAACACCCGGGATCTGTTTTTT. It specifies CASSLEVTGPNTRDLFF.